Following are 18 T cell receptor beta chains from one sample sequenced in a study of T-cell memory formation after mild COVID-19 (dated by TCRdb to the early 2020s). The receptor library was made with 5' RACE. Sequencing was performed on an Illumina NovaSeq 6000. TCRdb ran its own pipeline on the public reads, namely fastp trimming at Q25 and MiXCR clone calling, and kept in-frame beta chains. Rows are combined by CDR3 protein, so each entry shows the most common genes and DNA. Across this sample there are around 340,000 distinct CDR3 sequences, with 10% to 15% seen only once. The top ten clonotypes cover around 21% of the sample. The specimen sequenced was PBMCs or a T cell subset sorted from them (not recorded which). The receptors derive from a man between 18 and 29 years old who had mild COVID-19 (a few samples of this study predate the infection). The sample titles of this study are shuffled in the database, so cell type and time point are left out; the donor was told from shared clones.

The CDR3 sequence is CASSLGQIDEKLFF. The CDR3 coding sequence is TGCGCCAGCAGCTTGGGTCAGATAGATGAAAAACTGTTTTTT. V usage is TRBV5-1 and J usage is TRBJ1-4; D not resolved. Between the trimmed V and J ends, which lost 0 bases and 6 bases, there was a span of 9 bases. Germline CDR1 is SGHRS and CDR2 is YFSETQ. The CDR3 is 14 residues long.

This clonotype has a handful of counts. The V and J genes are TRBV7-3 and TRBJ2-5; TRBD1 is a possible D gene (6 bases). This CDR3 has 14 amino acids. Germline CDR1 reads SGHTA; CDR2 reads FQGTGA. V was clipped by 5 bases and J by 0 bases, with 10 bases between them. In nucleotides, the CDR3 is TGTGCCAGCAGCCTACAGGGCCACCAAGAGACCCAGTACTTC. It specifies CASSLQGHQETQYF.

This rearrangement joins TRBV5-1 to TRBJ2-2; TRBD1 is a possible D gene (6 bases). Trimming shortened V by 0 bases and J by 3 bases, and 9 bases separated the two germline ends. Per the germline V gene, CDR1 is SGHRS and CDR2 is YFSETQ. The CDR3 is 15 amino acids. CDR3 DNA: TGCGCCAGCAGCTTGGACAGGGCGTACACCGGGGAGCTGTTTTTT. Its protein is CASSLDRAYTGELFF. Combining the CDR3 with reference TRBV5-1 and TRBJ2-2 gives the whole variable domain KAGVTQTPRYLIKTRGQQVTLSCSPISGHRSVSWYQQTPGQGLQFLFEYFSETQRNKGNFPGRFSGRQFSNSRSEMNVSTLELGDSALYLCASSLDRAYTGELFFGEGSRLTVL.

This clonotype occurred a few times. The J gene is TRBJ2-7, the V gene TRBV7-8; perhaps TRBD1 as D (5 bases). There are 14 residues in the CDR3. V lost 5 bases, J lost 3 bases, and 14 bases lay in between. Germline values: CDR1 SGHVS, CDR2 FQNEAQ. As DNA, the CDR3 is TGTGCCAGCAGCAGGGGCAAGGGCTTCTACGAGCAGTACTTC. Translating it yields CASSRGKGFYEQYF.

The V call is TRBV6-6, the J call TRBJ2-7; 9 bases are a match to TRBD2. Germline values: CDR1 MNHNY, CDR2 SVGAGI (reference sequence). V shed 6 bases, J shed 0 bases, and the junction held 3 bases outside the gene matches. The CDR3 spans 14 residues. The CDR3 loop reads CASREAGGSYEQYF. The CDR3 DNA is TGTGCCAGCAGGGAAGCGGGGGGCTCCTACGAGCAGTACTTC.

The table lists this clonotype with a few counts. V is TRBV30 and J is TRBJ2-3; 10 bases fit TRBD1. This CDR3 has 17 residues. The ends lost 1 base at V and 4 bases at J; junction bases unmatched: 11. CDR1 is GTSNPN and CDR2 is SVGIG in the germline V gene (reference sequence). The CDR3 loop is CAWSGPRQGAHPDTQYF. DNA for the CDR3: TGTGCCTGGAGTGGCCCTCGACAGGGGGCGCATCCAGATACGCAGTATTTT.

The chain carries TRBV6-2 or TRBV6-3 and TRBJ1-1; the D is unclear. This CDR3 has 12 residues. Germline V gene data show CDR1 as MNHEY and CDR2 as SVGEGT. V was pared by 5 bases and J by 10 bases, with 14 bases between. The chain's CDR3 is CASSIPGTAAFF. CDR3 nucleotides: TGTGCCAGCAGTATTCCGGGTACAGCAGCTTTCTTT.

This clonotype has ten or more counts. The chain recombines TRBV3-1 with TRBJ2-3, with D possibly matching TRBD2 (6 bases). The V end was cut by 0 bases, the J end by 8 bases, with 15 bases between. This CDR3 has 15 amino acids. Looked up from germline, CDR1 is LGHDT and CDR2 is YNNKEL (reference sequence). This chain's CDR3 is CASSQEGLASATQYF. The CDR3 nucleotides are TGTGCCAGCAGCCAAGAGGGGCTGGCTAGCGCTACGCAGTATTTT.

This clonotype was seen only a few times. DNA of the CDR3: TGTGCCAGCAGTTTAGGTGCAGGGTCTATGGAGACCCAGTACTTC. It yields the protein CASSLGAGSMETQYF. The J gene is TRBJ2-5, the V gene TRBV12-3 or TRBV12-4, with a tentative D call TRBD1 (5 bases). CDR3 length: 15 residues. V lost 1 base and J lost 5, with 14 bases in between.

This clonotype was counted between two and nine times. An end of the junction does not agree with germline; a read error may underlie this. This chain connects TRBV7-9 to TRBJ2-4; 13 nucleotides agree with TRBD2. Looked up from germline, CDR1 is SEHNR and CDR2 is FQNEAQ (reference sequence). The CDR3 runs 14 residues. The chain's CDR3 is CASTPGTSGDQHHF. The CDR3 nucleotides read TGTGCCAGCACCCCTGGGACTAGCGGGGATCAGCACCACTTC.

This chain links TRBV6-2 or TRBV6-3 with TRBJ2-7; D is ambiguous. Germline CDR1 reads MNHEY; CDR2 reads SVGEGT. CDR3 length equals 13 residues. Trimming left V 4 bases short and J 2 bases short, with 9 bases between. CDR3 nucleotides: TGTGCCAGCAGTTTTGGGATCCCCTACGAGCAGTACTTC. Protein product: CASSFGIPYEQYF.

This clonotype was seen ten or more times. The chain employs TRBV9 and TRBJ2-1; the D gene is possibly TRBD2 (5 bases). V dropped 2 bases and J dropped 4 bases, with 10 bases sitting between them. Germline assignment: CDR1 SGDLS and CDR2 YYNGEE. The CDR3 extends over 14 amino acids. The CDR3 sequence is CASSVASRYNEQFF. The CDR3, as DNA: TGTGCCAGCAGCGTCGCTAGCAGATACAATGAGCAGTTCTTC.

The chain carries TRBV12-3 or TRBV12-4 and TRBJ2-5, with D unresolved. The germline V and J ends were trimmed by 7 bases and 6 bases, with 12 bases remaining between them. CDR3 length: 12 residues. In DNA, the CDR3 is TGTGCCAGCACCTCATGGATTAAGACCCAGTACTTC. Translated: CASTSWIKTQYF.

This clonotype was detected a few times. The chain uses TRBV20-1 and TRBJ1-3; 8 nucleotides agree with TRBD1. This CDR3 has 14 residues. Trimming removed 5 bases from V and 0 bases from J; junction bases left unmatched: 3. Germline values: CDR1 DFQATT, CDR2 SNEGSKA (reference sequence). The CDR3 sequence: CSAWTGRSGNTIYF. The CDR3 nucleotides are TGCAGTGCTTGGACAGGGCGCTCTGGAAACACCATATATTTT.

J is TRBJ2-5 and V is TRBV9; D remains unclear. From germline, CDR1 is SGDLS and CDR2 YYNGEE. Trimming removed 0 bases from V and 5 bases from J, with 8 bases in between. The CDR3 runs 13 residues. The CDR3 nucleotides are TGTGCCAGCAGCGTAGATCGTGGGGAGACCCAGTACTTC. This sequence encodes CASSVDRGETQYF. Full variable domain (remainder filled in from reference TRBV9 and TRBJ2-5): DSGVTQTPKHLITATGQRVTLRCSPRSGDLSVYWYQQSLDQGLQFLIQYYNGEERAKGNILERFSAQQFPDLHSELNLSSLELGDSALYFCASSVDRGETQYFGPGTRLLVL.

This clonotype was picked up many times. The rearrangement links TRBV19 to TRBJ2-1; possible D gene TRBD2, 6 bases. CDR3 size: 14 residues. Germline CDR1 is LNHDA and CDR2 is SQIVND (reference sequence). Trimming cost V 8 bases and J 5 bases, with 16 bases left between them. The CDR3: CASRIRGLNNEQFF. The CDR3 region has the DNA TGTGCCAGTCGGATCCGGGGACTGAACAATGAGCAGTTCTTC. The whole variable domain, remainder taken from reference TRBV19 and TRBJ2-1, is DGGITQSPKYLFRKEGQNVTLSCEQNLNHDAMYWYRQDPGQGLRLIYYSQIVNDFQKGDIAEGYSVSREKKESFPLTVTSAQKNPTAFYLCASRIRGLNNEQFFGPGTRLTVL.

This clonotype was seen ten or more times. V gene TRBV5-1 combines with J gene TRBJ2-1; 10 positions match TRBD2. The CDR3 covers 16 residues. Trimming removed 0 bases from V and 4 bases from J; junction bases left unmatched: 4. CDR1 is SGHRS and CDR2 is YFSETQ in the germline V gene. The CDR3 protein is CASSLASSGGYNEQFF. In nucleotides, the CDR3 is TGCGCCAGCAGCTTGGCCTCTAGCGGGGGATACAATGAGCAGTTCTTC.

This clonotype was seen a handful of times. This rearrangement joins TRBV14 to TRBJ2-3; 7 nucleotides align to TRBD1. The V gene's germline CDR1 is SGHDN and CDR2 FVKESK. Trimming took 4 bases from V and 1 from J; bases not matched to a gene: 8. This CDR3 region has 16 residues. The CDR3 nucleotides are TGTGCCAGCAGCCGGGGACAGCCGAGGGGCACAGATACGCAGTATTTT. Protein: CASSRGQPRGTDTQYF.